The sequence of this T cell receptor (beta chain) was determined in a study of T cell changes during pregnancy in multiple sclerosis. V dropped 4 bases and J dropped 0 bases, with 9 bases sitting between them. Germline loops: CDR1 SGHTA, CDR2 FQGTGA. This CDR3 has 15 amino acids. Profiling relied on immunoSEQ multiplex PCR, and the TCRdb table lists in-frame clones only, not all of them. Of about 43,000 clones listed, more than 75% are singletons. This rearrangement joins TRBV7-3 to TRBJ2-2; D may be TRBD1 or TRBD2 (5 bases each). The TCR sequence derives from a female donor with multiple sclerosis, enrolled in a pregnancy study. Sequencing was done on a sample of PBMCs (not recorded whether the cells were cultured). DNA of the CDR3: TGTGCCAGCAGCTGGGGACGATCGAACACCGGGGAGCTGTTTTTT. It encodes CASSWGRSNTGELFF.